This T cell receptor (beta chain) emerged from a study of spatial heterogeneity in lung cancer. Each CDR3 protein gets one entry after TCRdb re-called the 5' RACE reads with MiXCR. This table has roughly 10,000 distinct CDR3 sequences, less than 7.5% appearing once. Germline trimming cut 5 bases from V and 0 bases from J; bases unmatched to any gene: 6. The CDR3 has 15 amino acids. The germline CDR1 and CDR2 sequences are MDHEN and SYDVKM. Time point indicated: sample taken at primary tumor resection. Donors were over 70 untreated early-stage non-small cell lung cancer patients. This chain joins TRBV28 and TRBJ2-7, with 8 bases that match TRBD1. This clonotype originated in a male donor with early-stage non-small cell lung cancer. This specimen was PBMCs, taken at surgery. The CDR3 nucleotides are TGTGCCAGCAGTCGGGACGGGACAGGCTCCTACGAGCAGTACTTC. Protein: CASSRDGTGSYEQYF.